This TCR beta chain comes out of a study of T-cell reconstitution after alpha-beta-depleted transplantation in children. In its sample, this clonotype was seen many times. Preparation of the TCRbeta library used unique molecular identifiers. Via MiXCR, TCRdb re-called the PCR reads, giving one row per CDR3 protein. This sample has around 240,000 distinct CDR3 sequences, with approximately 9.7% found just once. V shed 5 bases, J shed 2 bases, and the junction held 8 bases outside the gene matches. The CDR3 is 15 amino acids. Germline V CDR1 and CDR2: SGHAT, FQNNGV. The sample consisted of PBMCs from the stem cell graft donor, taken from the stem cell graft. The chain recombines TRBV11-2 with TRBJ2-5; 7 bases match TRBD1. The sequence was obtained from a human donor who donated a stem cell graft to a child with SCID. CDR3 nucleotides: TGTGCCAGCAGCCCCGACAGGGCCCTTCAAGAGACCCAGTACTTC. Amino acid sequence: CASSPDRALQETQYF. Drawing the rest from reference TRBV11-2 and TRBJ2-5, the complete variable domain is EAGVAQSPRYKIIEKRQSVAFWCNPISGHATLYWYQQILGQGPKLLIQFQNNGVVDDSQLPKDRFSAERLKGVDSTLKIQPAKLEDSAVYLCASSPDRALQETQYFGPGTRLLVL.